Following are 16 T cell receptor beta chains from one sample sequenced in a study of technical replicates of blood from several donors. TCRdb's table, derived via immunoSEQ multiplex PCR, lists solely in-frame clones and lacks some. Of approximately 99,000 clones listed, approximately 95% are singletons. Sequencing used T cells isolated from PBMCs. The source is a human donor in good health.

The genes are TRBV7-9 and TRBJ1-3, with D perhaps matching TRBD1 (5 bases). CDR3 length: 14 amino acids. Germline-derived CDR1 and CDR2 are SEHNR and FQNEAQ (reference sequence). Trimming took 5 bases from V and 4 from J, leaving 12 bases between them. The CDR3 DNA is TGTGCCAGCAGCCCTTCAGGGAACGGAAACACCATATATTTT. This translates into CASSPSGNGNTIYF.

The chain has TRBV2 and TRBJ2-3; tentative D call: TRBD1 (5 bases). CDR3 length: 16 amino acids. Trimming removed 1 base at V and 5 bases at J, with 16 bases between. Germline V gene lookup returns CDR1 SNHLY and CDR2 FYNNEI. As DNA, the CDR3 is TGTGCCAGCAGTGAAGGTGCAGGGAAGGTGAGAGATACGCAGTATTTT. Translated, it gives CASSEGAGKVRDTQYF.

This CDR3 is CASSPGHQAPNSPLHF. For the CDR3, the DNA is TGCGCCAGCAGCCCGGGACATCAGGCACCGAATTCACCCCTCCACTTT. The chain carries TRBV5-1 and TRBJ1-6; the D gene is possibly TRBD1 (6 bases). Trimming removed 4 bases from V and 7 bases from J, with 18 bases in between. The germline gives CDR1 SGHRS, CDR2 YFSETQ. The CDR3 extends over 16 amino acids. Complete variable domain (other parts from reference TRBV5-1 and TRBJ1-6): KAGVTQTPRYLIKTRGQQVTLSCSPISGHRSVSWYQQTPGQGLQFLFEYFSETQRNKGNFPGRFSGRQFSNSRSEMNVSTLELGDSALYLCASSPGHQAPNSPLHFGNGTRLTVT.

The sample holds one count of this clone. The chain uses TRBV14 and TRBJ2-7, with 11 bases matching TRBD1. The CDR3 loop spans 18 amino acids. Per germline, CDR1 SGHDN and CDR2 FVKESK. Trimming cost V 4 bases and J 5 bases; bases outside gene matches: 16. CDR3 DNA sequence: TGTGCCAGCAGCCGCCTAGGGTTTATGGGACAGGGGGTCCACGAGCAGTACTTC. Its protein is CASSRLGFMGQGVHEQYF.

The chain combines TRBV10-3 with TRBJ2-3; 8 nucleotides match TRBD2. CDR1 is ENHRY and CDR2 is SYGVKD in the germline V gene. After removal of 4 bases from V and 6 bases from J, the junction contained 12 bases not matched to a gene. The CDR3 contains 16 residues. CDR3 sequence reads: CAISGEAGGAGDTQYF. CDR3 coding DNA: TGTGCCATCAGTGGAGAGGCCGGGGGGGCCGGGGATACGCAGTATTTT.

Written as DNA, the CDR3 is TGTGCCAGCAGCCCCCAGGGTTGGAGGGGCCAAGAGACCCAGTACTTC. Translation: CASSPQGWRGQETQYF. The chain recombines TRBV7-9 with TRBJ2-5; possibly TRBD2 for D (6 bases). Germline V gene lookup returns CDR1 SEHNR and CDR2 FQNEAQ (reference sequence). V gave up 5 bases and J gave up 1 base, with 17 bases separating them. CDR3 length: 16 amino acids.

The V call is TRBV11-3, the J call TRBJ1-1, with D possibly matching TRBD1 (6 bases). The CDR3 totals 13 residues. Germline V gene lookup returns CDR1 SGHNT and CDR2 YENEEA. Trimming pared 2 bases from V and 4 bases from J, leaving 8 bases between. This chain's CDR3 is CASSLRTVTEAFF. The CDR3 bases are TGTGCCAGCAGCTTACGGACAGTCACTGAAGCTTTCTTT.

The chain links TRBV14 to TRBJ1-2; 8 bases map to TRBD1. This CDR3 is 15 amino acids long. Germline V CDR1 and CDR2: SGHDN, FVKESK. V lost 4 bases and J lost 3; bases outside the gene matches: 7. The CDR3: CASSPLQGVHYGYTF. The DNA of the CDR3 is TGTGCCAGCAGCCCTTTACAGGGGGTTCACTATGGCTACACCTTC.

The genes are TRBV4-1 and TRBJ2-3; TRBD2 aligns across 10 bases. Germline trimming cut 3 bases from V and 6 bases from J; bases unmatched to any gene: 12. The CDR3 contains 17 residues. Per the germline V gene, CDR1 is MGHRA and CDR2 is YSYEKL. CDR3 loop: CASSHRGSGGEGDTQYF. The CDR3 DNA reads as TGCGCCAGCAGCCATAGGGGAAGCGGGGGGGAGGGGGATACGCAGTATTTT.

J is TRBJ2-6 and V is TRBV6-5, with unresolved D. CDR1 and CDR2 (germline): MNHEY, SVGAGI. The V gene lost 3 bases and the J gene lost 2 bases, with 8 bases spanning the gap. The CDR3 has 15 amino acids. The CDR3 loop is CASSYISAGANVLTF. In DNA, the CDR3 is TGTGCCAGCAGTTATATCAGCGCTGGGGCCAACGTCCTGACTTTC.

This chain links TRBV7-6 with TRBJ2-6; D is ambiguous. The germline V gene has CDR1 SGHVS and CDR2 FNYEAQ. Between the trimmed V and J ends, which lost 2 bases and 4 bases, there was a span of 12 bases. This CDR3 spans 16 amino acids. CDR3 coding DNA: TGTGCCAGCAGCTTATTGGTGCGCGAGGGGGCCAACGTCCTGACTTTC. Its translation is CASSLLVREGANVLTF.

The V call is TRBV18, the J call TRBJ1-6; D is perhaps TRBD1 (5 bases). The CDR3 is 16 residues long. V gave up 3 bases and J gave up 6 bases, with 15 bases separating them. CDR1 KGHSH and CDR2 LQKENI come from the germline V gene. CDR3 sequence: CASSPAGRTPNSPLHF. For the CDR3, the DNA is TGTGCCAGCTCACCCGCAGGGAGGACTCCTAATTCACCCCTCCACTTT.

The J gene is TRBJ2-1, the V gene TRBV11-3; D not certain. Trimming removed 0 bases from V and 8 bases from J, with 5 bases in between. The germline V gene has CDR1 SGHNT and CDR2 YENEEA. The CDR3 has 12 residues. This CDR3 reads CASSLDLHEQFF. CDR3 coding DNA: TGTGCCAGCAGCTTAGATCTCCATGAGCAGTTCTTC.

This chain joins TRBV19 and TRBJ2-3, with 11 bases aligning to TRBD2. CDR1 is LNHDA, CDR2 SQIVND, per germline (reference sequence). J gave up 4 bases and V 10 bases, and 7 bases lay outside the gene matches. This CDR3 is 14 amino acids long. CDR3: CATTLAGGPDTQYF. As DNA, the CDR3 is TGTGCCACCACGCTAGCGGGAGGACCAGATACGCAGTATTTT.

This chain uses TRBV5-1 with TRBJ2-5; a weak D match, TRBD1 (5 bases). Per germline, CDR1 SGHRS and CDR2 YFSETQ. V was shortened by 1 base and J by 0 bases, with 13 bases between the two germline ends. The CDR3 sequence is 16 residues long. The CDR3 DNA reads TGCGCCAGCAGCTTGTCCCCAGGGCAGAACCAAGAGACCCAGTACTTC. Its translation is CASSLSPGQNQETQYF.

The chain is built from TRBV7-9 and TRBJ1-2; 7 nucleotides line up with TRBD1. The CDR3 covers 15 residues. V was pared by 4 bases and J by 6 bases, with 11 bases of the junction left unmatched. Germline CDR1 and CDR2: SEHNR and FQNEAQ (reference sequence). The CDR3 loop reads CASSSDRAEFDGYTF. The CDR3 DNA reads TGTGCCAGCAGCTCCGACAGGGCGGAATTCGATGGCTACACCTTC.